The 17 T cell receptor beta chains below come from one sample, sequenced in a study of T cell repertoires in ileal Crohn's disease. Generated by immunoSEQ multiplex PCR, the TCRdb table keeps only in-frame clones and is missing some. The table lists around 14,000 clones, 80% of them singletons. Sequenced: ileal tissue. These receptors were obtained from an adult with Crohn's disease.

This clone was counted once. The chain has TRBV5-1 and TRBJ2-1, with 10 bases fitting TRBD1. Germline assignment: CDR1 SGHRS and CDR2 YFSETQ. The CDR3 length is 17 residues. With V trimmed by 4 bases and J by 2 bases, 9 bases remained unmatched. This chain's CDR3 is CASSLYPGQGTYNEQFF. The CDR3 DNA sequence: TGCGCCAGCAGCCTTTATCCGGGACAGGGGACCTACAATGAGCAGTTCTTC.

The V and J genes are TRBV7-2 and TRBJ1-2; 9 bases are a match to TRBD1. The length of the CDR3 is 13 residues. The J segment lost 4 bases and the V segment lost 4 bases, leaving 1 base of the junction unmatched. Germline V gene sequence: CDR1 SGHTA, CDR2 FQGNSA. The CDR3 DNA reads as TGTGCCAGCAGCTCGGACAGGGGCTATGGCTACACCTTC. Translation: CASSSDRGYGYTF.

The sample holds one count of this clone. The gene calls are TRBV27 and TRBJ2-7; D is possibly TRBD1 (6 bases). Germline CDR1 MNHEY, CDR2 SMNVEV (reference sequence). V lost 4 bases, J lost 6 bases, and 10 bases lay in between. The CDR3 has 12 residues. CDR3 DNA: TGTGCCAGCAGTTCAAAAGGGGGCGAGCAGTACGTC. It specifies CASSSKGGEQYV.

The V call is TRBV18, the J call TRBJ1-1; D remains ambiguous. The CDR3 extends over 14 amino acids. V lost 1 base to trimming and J lost 7 bases, with 13 bases between them. From germline, CDR1 is KGHSH and CDR2 LQKENI. The DNA of the CDR3 is TGTGCCAGCTCACCACAGGGAGACGGGTTTGAAGCTTTCTTT. Encoded protein: CASSPQGDGFEAFF. The full variable domain, completed using reference TRBV18 and TRBJ1-1, is NAGVMQNPRHLVRRRGQEARLRCSPMKGHSHVYWYRQLPEEGLKFMVYLQKENIIDESGMPKERFSAEFPKEGPSILRIQQVVRGDSAAYFCASSPQGDGFEAFFGQGTRLTVV.

The V and J genes are TRBV5-1 and TRBJ2-1, with D tentatively TRBD1 (6 bases). Trimming shortened V by 6 bases and J by 5 bases, and 21 bases separated the two germline ends. CDR3 length: 16 residues. Germline CDR1 reads SGHRS; CDR2 reads YFSETQ. In DNA, the CDR3 is TGCGCCAGCACACCCGCTGGGGCCGGGACACACAATGAGCAGTTCTTC. It specifies CASTPAGAGTHNEQFF.

The V gene is TRBV19, the J gene TRBJ2-3; 10 positions match TRBD2. This CDR3 comprises 14 residues. Germline CDR1 reads LNHDA; CDR2 reads SQIVND (reference sequence). The trim removed 6 bases at V and 9 bases at J, leaving 9 bases unmatched. CDR3 loop: CASRPTSGASTQYF. DNA of the CDR3: TGTGCCAGTAGGCCAACTAGCGGGGCCAGCACGCAGTATTTT.

V gene TRBV11-2 combines with J gene TRBJ2-2; TRBD1 matches at 11 bases. This CDR3 comprises 18 residues. Per the germline V gene, CDR1 is SGHAT and CDR2 is FQNNGV. V was pared by 3 bases and J by 6 bases, with 12 bases of the junction left unmatched. The CDR3: CASSLRIRDRGSAGELFF. In DNA form, the CDR3 reads TGTGCCAGCAGCTTGCGTATACGGGACAGGGGGTCCGCCGGGGAGCTGTTTTTT.

V and J are TRBV30 and TRBJ2-1; 14 bases align to TRBD2. CDR3 length equals 16 residues. V trimming: 3 bases; J trimming: 2 bases; junction bases outside the gene matches: 3. CDR1 GTSNPN and CDR2 SVGIG come from the germline V gene (reference sequence). In nucleotides, the CDR3 is TGTGCCTGGAGGGGACTAGCGGGGGCCCCCTACAATGAGCAGTTCTTC. Residues: CAWRGLAGAPYNEQFF.

This clone was counted a few times. The chain links TRBV15 to TRBJ2-5; no reliable D call. The CDR3 totals 11 residues. The germline V gene encodes CDR1 LNHNV and CDR2 YYDKDF (reference sequence). Trimming stripped 5 bases from V and 2 bases from J, with 3 bases between. The CDR3 protein is CATSSQETQYF. In DNA, the CDR3 is TGTGCCACCAGCTCACAAGAGACCCAGTACTTC.

The V and J genes are TRBV7-2 and TRBJ2-4; 8 bases are shared with TRBD2. Per germline, CDR1 SGHTA and CDR2 FQGNSA. Losses at the gene ends were 4 bases for V and 9 bases for J; bases not matched to a gene: 14. The CDR3 contains 16 residues. CDR3 in amino acids: CASSSFTGGPNVIQYF. Written as DNA, the CDR3 is TGTGCCAGCAGCTCATTCACGGGAGGGCCTAATGTCATTCAGTACTTC.

The V and J genes are TRBV5-4 and TRBJ1-2; TRBD1 might be the D (6 bases). The germline V and J ends were trimmed by 3 bases and 4 bases, with 13 bases remaining between them. CDR1 SGHNT and CDR2 YYREEE come from the germline V gene (reference sequence). The CDR3 is 14 amino acids. Here the CDR3 reads CASSWGDRPYGYTF. CDR3 nucleotide sequence: TGTGCCAGCAGCTGGGGCGACAGGCCCTATGGCTACACCTTC. Drawing the rest from reference TRBV5-4 and TRBJ1-2, the complete variable domain is ETGVTQSPTHLIKTRGQQVTLRCSSQSGHNTVSWYQQALGQGPQFIFQYYREEENGRGNFPPRFSGLQFPNYSSELNVNALELDDSALYLCASSWGDRPYGYTFGSGTRLTVV.

The sample holds one count of this clone. The chain's CDR3 is CASSYRQGGEAFF. CDR3 DNA sequence: TGTGCCAGCAGTTACAGGCAGGGGGGTGAAGCTTTCTTT. The rearrangement joins TRBV6-5 to TRBJ1-1; 7 nucleotides align to TRBD1. The CDR3 is 13 amino acids. Germline CDR1 reads MNHEY; CDR2 reads SVGAGI. Trimming removed 2 bases from V and 7 bases from J; junction bases left unmatched: 4.

The chain couples TRBV7-8 to TRBJ2-6; maybe TRBD2 (6 bases). The CDR3 runs 15 residues. V lost 5 bases and J lost 6, with 14 bases in between. Germline CDR1 is SGHVS and CDR2 is FQNEAQ. Here the CDR3 reads CASSPLGGAANVLTF. The CDR3 DNA follows: TGTGCCAGCAGCCCATTGGGCGGGGCGGCCAACGTCCTGACTTTC.

The chain couples TRBV10-3 to TRBJ1-2; D perhaps matches TRBD1 (6 bases). CDR3 size: 14 residues. Deletions cut 7 bases from V and 4 bases from J, with 16 bases between. Germline loops: CDR1 ENHRY, CDR2 SYGVKD. CDR3 residues: CAINPAGAFYGYTF. In DNA, the CDR3 is TGTGCCATCAATCCGGCAGGGGCCTTCTATGGCTACACCTTC.

V is TRBV7-8 and J is TRBJ1-2; 7 positions match TRBD1. CDR1 and CDR2 (germline): SGHVS, FQNEAQ. V shed 5 bases and J 6 bases; nucleotides not matched to a gene: 3. CDR3 length: 12 amino acids. DNA for the CDR3: TGTGCCAGCAGCAGGGGGCGCGATGGCTACACCTTC. This codes for CASSRGRDGYTF.

V usage is TRBV9 and J usage is TRBJ2-1; tentative D call: TRBD1 (7 bases). Deletions cut 0 bases from V and 7 bases from J, with 20 bases between. The CDR3 covers 17 residues. CDR1 is SGDLS and CDR2 is YYNGEE in the germline V gene. The DNA for the CDR3 is TGTGCCAGCAGCGTAGGATCTGCGGGACAGTCCTCGAATGAGCAGTTCTTC. Protein: CASSVGSAGQSSNEQFF. The variable domain in full, with the rest retrieved from reference TRBV9 and TRBJ2-1, is DSGVTQTPKHLITATGQRVTLRCSPRSGDLSVYWYQQSLDQGLQFLIQYYNGEERAKGNILERFSAQQFPDLHSELNLSSLELGDSALYFCASSVGSAGQSSNEQFFGPGTRLTVL.

This clone showed up just once. V and J are TRBV9 and TRBJ1-2, with 7 bases lining up with TRBD1. CDR1 is SGDLS, CDR2 YYNGEE, per germline. The CDR3 extends over 18 amino acids. V shed 1 base and J 3 bases; nucleotides not matched to a gene: 15. The CDR3 sequence is CASSVRAGQEGFYYGYTF. The CDR3 bases are TGTGCCAGCAGCGTAAGGGCCGGACAGGAGGGGTTTTACTATGGCTACACCTTC.